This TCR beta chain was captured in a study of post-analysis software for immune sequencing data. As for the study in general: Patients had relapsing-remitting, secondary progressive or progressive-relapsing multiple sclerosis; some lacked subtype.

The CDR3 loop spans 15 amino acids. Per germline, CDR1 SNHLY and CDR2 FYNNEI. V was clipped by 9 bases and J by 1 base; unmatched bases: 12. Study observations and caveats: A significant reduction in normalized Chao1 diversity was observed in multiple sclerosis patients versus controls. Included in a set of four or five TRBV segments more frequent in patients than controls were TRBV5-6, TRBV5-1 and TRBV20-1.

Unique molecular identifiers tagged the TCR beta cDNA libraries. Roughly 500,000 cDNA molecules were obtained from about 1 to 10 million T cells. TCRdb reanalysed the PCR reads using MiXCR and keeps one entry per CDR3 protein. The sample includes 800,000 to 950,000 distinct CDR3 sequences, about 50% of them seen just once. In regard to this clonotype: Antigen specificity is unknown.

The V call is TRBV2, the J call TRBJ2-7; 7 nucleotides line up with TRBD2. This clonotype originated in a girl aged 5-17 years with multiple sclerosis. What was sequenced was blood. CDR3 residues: CASSRSGQPSYEQYF. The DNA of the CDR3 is TGTGCCAGTAGTCGTAGCGGGCAACCATCCTACGAGCAGTACTTC.